This record looks at one TCR beta chain sequence and its context. Its antigen is currently unknown. The entry originates in a study of CD8 T cells in ankylosing spondylitis. Broader study findings: What seemed typical of ankylosing spondylitis blood was a TCR beta motif built from 7 or 8 highly homologous variants.

Quantitative 5'-RACE with molecular barcodes was used to make the TCR beta libraries. Each CDR3 protein gets one entry after TCRdb re-called the 5' RACE reads with MiXCR. The sample carries some 200,000 distinct CDR3 sequences, more than 5.5% recorded once. This clonotype originated in a male donor with ankylosing spondylitis. The material sequenced was blood, either unsorted or a sorted T cell fraction (not recorded which).

The CDR3, as DNA: TGTGCCAGCAGATCGGGGGGTGGAGCGAACACTGAAGCTTTCTTT. Protein: CASRSGGGANTEAFF. The chain joins TRBV27 to TRBJ1-1; D perhaps matches TRBD1 (5 bases). Trimming pared 6 bases from V and 1 base from J, leaving 15 bases between. Germline CDR1 is MNHEY and CDR2 is SMNVEV (reference sequence). The CDR3 has 15 amino acids.